The rows below give T cell receptor beta chains drawn from one sample of a study of OX40 agonist ivuxolimab in advanced cancers. The repertoire was sequenced with immunoSEQ multiplex PCR; TCRdb's copy has only in-frame clones and lacks some. The sample has 20,000 to 25,000 clones; roughly 88% are singletons. The input for sequencing was CD4+ or CD8+ T cells sorted from blood, taken in a trial of the OX40 agonist ivuxolimab. These receptors were collected from an adult with an advanced solid tumor such as melanoma, head and neck, liver or kidney cancer. CDR3s include the opening cysteine and the closing phenylalanine or tryptophan. D genes are given only for firm matches. Some rows have no size entry. The others give once, few or many, or a class for an expanded clone.

>TRBV6-5|TRBJ1-3|.|.
CASSYSTLFSGNTIYF
TGTGCCAGCAGTTACTCGACTTTATTCTCTGGAAACACCATATATTTT
>TRBV18|TRBJ2-2|.|TRBD2
CASSPLGLAANTGELFF
TGTGCCAGCTCGCCCCTCGGACTAGCGGCGAACACCGGGGAGCTGTTTTTT
>TRBV28|TRBJ2-7|once|.
CASSPRPYEQYF
TGTGCCAGCAGTCCACGCCCCTACGAGCAGTACTTC
>TRBV18|TRBJ2-7|.|TRBD2
CASSQTREGREQYF
TGTGCCAGCTCACAAACCCGGGAGGGCCGCGAGCAGTACTTC
>TRBV4-2|TRBJ1-2|.|.
CASSQEAAQFYGYTF
TGTGCCAGCAGCCAAGAGGCTGCACAGTTCTATGGCTACACCTTC
>TRBV27|TRBJ2-5|.|.
CASSLNPTSLETQYF
TGTGCCAGCAGTTTAAACCCAACTAGCTTGGAGACCCAGTACTTC
>TRBV5-3|TRBJ2-2|once|.
CARSLGGPDTGELFF
TGTGCCAGAAGCTTGGGGGGACCAGACACCGGGGAGCTGTTTTTT
>TRBV5-4|TRBJ1-6|.|TRBD1
CASSLGYRGNSPLHF
TGTGCCAGCAGCTTGGGCTACAGGGGGAATTCACCCCTCCACTTT
>TRBV6-5|TRBJ1-3|.|.
CASSPRSGNTIYF
TGTGCCAGCTCTCCTCGATCTGGAAACACCATATATTTT
>TRBV6-5|TRBJ1-4|.|.
CASSYGEKLFF
TGTGCCAGCAGTTACGGAGAAAAACTGTTTTTT
>TRBV28|TRBJ1-5|.|.
CASSVGTPSNQPQHF
TGTGCCAGCAGTGTGGGGACACCTAGCAATCAGCCCCAGCATTTT
>TRBV4-2|TRBJ2-5|.|.
CASSQDGLAKETQYF
TGTGCCAGCAGCCAAGATGGGCTAGCGAAAGAGACCCAGTACTTC
>TRBV7-6|TRBJ1-1|.|TRBD1
CASSLETGVNAEAFF
TGTGCCAGCAGCTTAGAAACAGGGGTGAACGCTGAAGCTTTCTTT
>TRBV4-1|TRBJ1-4|.|.
CASSQDRGTEKLFF
TGCGCCAGCAGCCAAGATCGGGGGACTGAAAAACTGTTTTTT
>TRBV10-3|TRBJ2-7|once|TRBD1
CAISDSTGVSYYEQYF
TGTGCCATCAGTGATTCAACAGGGGTGTCCTACTACGAGCAGTACTTC
>TRBV19|TRBJ1-2|.|.
CASTNRGSIGGYTF
TGTGCCAGTACCAATCGAGGGTCGATTGGTGGCTACACCTTC
>TRBV30|TRBJ1-5|.|.
CAWRRGPSPQPQHF
TGTGCCTGGAGACGTGGGCCGTCACCTCAGCCCCAGCATTTT
>TRBV7-2|TRBJ2-1|.|.
CASSARVTYNEQFF
TGTGCCAGCAGCGCCAGGGTGACCTACAATGAGCAGTTCTTC
>TRBV9|TRBJ2-7|.|TRBD2
CASSAGLAGSYEQYF
TGTGCCAGCAGCGCGGGACTAGCGGGCTCCTACGAGCAGTACTTC
>TRBV19|TRBJ1-6|few|.
CASKRNGLKDSDSPLHF
TGTGCCAGTAAGCGTAATGGGCTAAAAGATTCGGATTCACCCCTCCACTTT
>TRBV6-6|TRBJ2-3|.|.
CASSQYADTQYF
TGTGCCAGCAGTCAGTACGCAGATACGCAGTATTTT
>TRBV7-8|TRBJ2-2|.|TRBD1
CASSIFTGGDFAGELFF
TGTGCCAGCAGCATCTTCACAGGGGGCGATTTCGCCGGGGAGCTGTTTTTT
>TRBV6-5|TRBJ2-1|.|TRBD2
CASSLAGDSYNEQFF
TGTGCCAGCAGTTTAGCGGGGGACTCCTACAATGAGCAGTTCTTC
>TRBV23-1|TRBJ1-1|.|.
CASSPRPITEAFF
TGCGCCAGCAGTCCGCGGCCGATCACTGAAGCTTTCTTT
>TRBV4-3|TRBJ1-1|.|.
CASSQVGGVRNTEAFF
TGCGCCAGCAGCCAAGTTGGGGGGGTAAGGAACACTGAAGCTTTCTTT
>TRBV7-8|TRBJ2-7|.|TRBD1
CASSLGQGAYEQYF
TGTGCCAGCAGCTTAGGACAGGGAGCCTACGAGCAGTACTTC
>TRBV5-6|TRBJ1-5|.|.
CASSPGGDRIYSNQPQHF
TGTGCCAGCAGCCCTGGCGGGGATCGAATATATAGCAATCAGCCCCAGCATTTT
>TRBV28|TRBJ2-1|.|TRBD2
CASSFSLAGVEQFF
TGTGCCAGCAGTTTCTCGCTAGCGGGGGTTGAGCAGTTCTTC